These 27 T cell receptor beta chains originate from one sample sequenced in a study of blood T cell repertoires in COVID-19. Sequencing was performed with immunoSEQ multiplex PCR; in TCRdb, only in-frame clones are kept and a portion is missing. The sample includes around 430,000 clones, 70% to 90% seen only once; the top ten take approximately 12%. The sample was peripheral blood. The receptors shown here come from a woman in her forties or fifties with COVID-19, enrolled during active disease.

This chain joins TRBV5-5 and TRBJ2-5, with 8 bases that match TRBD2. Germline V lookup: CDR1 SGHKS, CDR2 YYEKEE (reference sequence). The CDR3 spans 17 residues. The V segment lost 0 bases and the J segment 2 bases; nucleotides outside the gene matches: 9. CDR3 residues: CASSLEPGGGNQETQYF. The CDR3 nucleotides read TGTGCCAGCAGCTTGGAGCCGGGCGGGGGGAATCAAGAGACCCAGTACTTC.

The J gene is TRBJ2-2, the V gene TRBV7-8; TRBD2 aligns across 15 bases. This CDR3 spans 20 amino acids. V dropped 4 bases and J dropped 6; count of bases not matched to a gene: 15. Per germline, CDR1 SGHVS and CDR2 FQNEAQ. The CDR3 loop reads CASSSPGQGLAGGFAGELFF. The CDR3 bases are TGTGCCAGCAGCTCGCCGGGACAGGGACTAGCGGGGGGATTCGCCGGGGAGCTGTTTTTT.

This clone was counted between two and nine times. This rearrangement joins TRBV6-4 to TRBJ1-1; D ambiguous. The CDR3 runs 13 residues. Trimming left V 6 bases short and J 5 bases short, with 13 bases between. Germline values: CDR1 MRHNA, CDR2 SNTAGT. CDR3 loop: CASSRESGTEAFF. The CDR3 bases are TGTGCCAGCAGCCGGGAGAGTGGGACTGAAGCTTTCTTT.

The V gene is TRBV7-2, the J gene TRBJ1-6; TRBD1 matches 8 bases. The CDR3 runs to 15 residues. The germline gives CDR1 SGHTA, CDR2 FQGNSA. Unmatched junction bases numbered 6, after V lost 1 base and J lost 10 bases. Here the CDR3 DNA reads TGTGCCAGCAGCTTAGGACAGGGGAACCGGTCACCCCTCCACTTT. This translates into CASSLGQGNRSPLHF.

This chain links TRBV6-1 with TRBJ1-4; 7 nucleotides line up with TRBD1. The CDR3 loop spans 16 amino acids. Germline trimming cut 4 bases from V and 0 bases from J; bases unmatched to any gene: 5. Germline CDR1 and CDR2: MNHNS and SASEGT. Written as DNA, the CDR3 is TGTGCCAGCAGTGTACTTGGGACAGCAACTAATGAAAAACTGTTTTTT. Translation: CASSVLGTATNEKLFF.

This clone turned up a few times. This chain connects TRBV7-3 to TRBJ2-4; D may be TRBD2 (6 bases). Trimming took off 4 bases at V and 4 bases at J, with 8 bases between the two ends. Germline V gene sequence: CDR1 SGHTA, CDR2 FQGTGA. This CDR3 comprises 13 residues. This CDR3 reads CASSSGLKNIQYF. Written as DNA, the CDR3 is TGTGCCAGCAGCTCGGGACTTAAAAACATTCAGTACTTC.

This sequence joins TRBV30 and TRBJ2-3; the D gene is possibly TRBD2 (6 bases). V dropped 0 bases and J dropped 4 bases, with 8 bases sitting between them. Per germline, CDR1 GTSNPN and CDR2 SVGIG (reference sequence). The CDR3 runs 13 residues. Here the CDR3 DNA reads TGTGCCTGGAGTGTAGGCGGGGCAGATACGCAGTATTTT. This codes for CAWSVGGADTQYF.

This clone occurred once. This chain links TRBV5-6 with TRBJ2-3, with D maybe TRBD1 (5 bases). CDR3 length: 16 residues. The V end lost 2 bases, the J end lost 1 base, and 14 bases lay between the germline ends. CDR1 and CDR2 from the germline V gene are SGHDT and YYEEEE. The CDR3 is CASSLGSGPGTDTQYF. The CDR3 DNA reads TGTGCCAGCAGCTTAGGTTCAGGGCCGGGCACAGATACGCAGTATTTT.

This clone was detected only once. CDR3 protein: CASSFSTSGTGELFF. The DNA for the CDR3 is TGCGCCAGCAGCTTTTCCACTAGCGGTACCGGGGAGCTGTTTTTT. The chain links TRBV5-1 to TRBJ2-2, with 8 bases matching TRBD2. The CDR3 consists of 15 residues. Unmatched junction bases numbered 5, after V lost 2 bases and J lost 5 bases. Germline CDR1 and CDR2: SGHRS and YFSETQ.

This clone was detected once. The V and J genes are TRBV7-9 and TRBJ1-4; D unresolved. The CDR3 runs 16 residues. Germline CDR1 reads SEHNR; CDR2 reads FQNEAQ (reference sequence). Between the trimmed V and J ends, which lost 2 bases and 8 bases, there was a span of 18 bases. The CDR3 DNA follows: TGTGCCAGCAGCTTACCCCTCACCTCGGCAGGCGAAAAACTGTTTTTT. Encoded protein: CASSLPLTSAGEKLFF.

CDR3 coding DNA: TGTGCCAGCAGCTTAGCCGGCAGGGGCCACGGGGAGCTGTTTTTT. Its translation is CASSLAGRGHGELFF. The genes are TRBV11-3 and TRBJ2-2; D might be TRBD1 (6 bases). In germline, CDR1 is SGHNT, CDR2 YENEEA. Trimming stripped 1 base from V and 7 bases from J, with 13 bases between. This CDR3 spans 15 amino acids.

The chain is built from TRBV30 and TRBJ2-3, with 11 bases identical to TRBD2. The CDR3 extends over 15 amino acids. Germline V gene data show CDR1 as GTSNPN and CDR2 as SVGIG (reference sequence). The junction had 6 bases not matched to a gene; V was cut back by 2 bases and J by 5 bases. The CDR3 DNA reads TGTGCCTGGAGTACCTTAGCGGGGGGGCAAGATACGCAGTATTTT. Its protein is CAWSTLAGGQDTQYF.

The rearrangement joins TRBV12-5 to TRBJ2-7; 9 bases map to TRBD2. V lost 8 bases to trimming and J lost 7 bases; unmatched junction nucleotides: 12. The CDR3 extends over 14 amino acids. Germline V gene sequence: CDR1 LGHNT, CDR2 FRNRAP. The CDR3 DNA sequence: TGTGCTAGTAACTCGGGACTAGCTGAATGGGAGCAGTACTTC. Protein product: CASNSGLAEWEQYF. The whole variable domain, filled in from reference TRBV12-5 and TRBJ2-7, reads DARVTQTPRHKVTEMGQEVTMRCQPILGHNTVFWYRQTMMQGLELLAYFRNRAPLDDSGMPKDRFSAEMPDATLATLKIQPSEPRDSAVYFCASNSGLAEWEQYFGPGTRLTVT.

The CDR3 DNA reads as TGTGCCTGGGCTAGTATCGGAAACACCATATATTTT. Protein product: CAWASIGNTIYF. The V call is TRBV30, the J call TRBJ1-3; unclear D gene. V was clipped by 5 bases and J by 4 bases, with 9 bases between them. This CDR3 comprises 12 residues. Germline lookup yields CDR1 GTSNPN and CDR2 SVGIG (reference sequence).

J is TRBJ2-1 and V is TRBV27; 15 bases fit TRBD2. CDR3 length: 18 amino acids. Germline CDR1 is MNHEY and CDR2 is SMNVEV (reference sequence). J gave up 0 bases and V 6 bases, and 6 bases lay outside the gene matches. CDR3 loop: CASSRTSGGDSSYNEQFF. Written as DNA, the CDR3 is TGTGCCAGCAGCCGGACTAGCGGGGGGGATAGCTCCTACAATGAGCAGTTCTTC.

CDR3 DNA: TGTGCCATCAGTGTAGGACAGCAAGAGACCCAGTACTTC. Amino acids: CAISVGQQETQYF. This chain uses TRBV10-3 with TRBJ2-5; tentatively, D is TRBD1 (6 bases). The CDR3 contains 13 residues. V was cut by 4 bases and J by 2 bases, with 8 bases left in between. Per germline, CDR1 ENHRY and CDR2 SYGVKD.

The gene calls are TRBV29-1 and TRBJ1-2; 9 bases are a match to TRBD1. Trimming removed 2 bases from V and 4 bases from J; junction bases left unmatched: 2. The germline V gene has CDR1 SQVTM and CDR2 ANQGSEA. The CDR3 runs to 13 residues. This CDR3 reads CSVEQDRGYGYTF. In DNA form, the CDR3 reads TGCAGCGTTGAACAGGACAGGGGCTATGGCTACACCTTC.

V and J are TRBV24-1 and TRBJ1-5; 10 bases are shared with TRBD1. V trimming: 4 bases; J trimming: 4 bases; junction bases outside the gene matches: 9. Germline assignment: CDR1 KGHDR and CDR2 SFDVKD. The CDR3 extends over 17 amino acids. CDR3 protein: CATSEARQGARNQPQHF. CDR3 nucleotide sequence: TGTGCCACCAGTGAAGCCCGACAGGGGGCAAGGAATCAGCCCCAGCATTTT.

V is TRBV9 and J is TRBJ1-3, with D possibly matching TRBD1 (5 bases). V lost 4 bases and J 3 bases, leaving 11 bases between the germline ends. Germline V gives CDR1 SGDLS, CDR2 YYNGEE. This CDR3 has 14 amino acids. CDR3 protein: CASSYRDYGNTIYF. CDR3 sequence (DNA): TGTGCCAGCAGCTACCGGGACTATGGAAACACCATATATTTT. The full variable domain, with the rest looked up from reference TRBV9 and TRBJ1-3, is DSGVTQTPKHLITATGQRVTLRCSPRSGDLSVYWYQQSLDQGLQFLIQYYNGEERAKGNILERFSAQQFPDLHSELNLSSLELGDSALYFCASSYRDYGNTIYFGEGSWLTVV.

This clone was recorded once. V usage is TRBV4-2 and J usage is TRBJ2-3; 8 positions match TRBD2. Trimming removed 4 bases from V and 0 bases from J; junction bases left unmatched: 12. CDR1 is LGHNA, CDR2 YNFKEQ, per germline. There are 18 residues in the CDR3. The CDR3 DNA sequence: TGTGCCAGCAGCCCCAGTCGTAGCGGGGCTTTTAGCACAGATACGCAGTATTTT. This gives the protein CASSPSRSGAFSTDTQYF.

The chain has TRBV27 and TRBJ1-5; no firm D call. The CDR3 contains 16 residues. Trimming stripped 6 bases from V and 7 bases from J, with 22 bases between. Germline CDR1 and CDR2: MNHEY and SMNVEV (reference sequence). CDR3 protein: CASRPRGELLEQPQHF. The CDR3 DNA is TGTGCCAGCAGACCCCGGGGAGAACTTCTAGAACAGCCCCAGCATTTT.

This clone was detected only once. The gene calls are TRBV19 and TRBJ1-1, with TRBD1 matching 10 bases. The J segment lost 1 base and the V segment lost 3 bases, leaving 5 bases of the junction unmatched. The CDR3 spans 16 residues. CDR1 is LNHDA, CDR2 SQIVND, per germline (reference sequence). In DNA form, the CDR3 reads TGTGCCAGTAGTATGGACAGGGGGATATCGAACACTGAAGCTTTCTTT. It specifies CASSMDRGISNTEAFF.

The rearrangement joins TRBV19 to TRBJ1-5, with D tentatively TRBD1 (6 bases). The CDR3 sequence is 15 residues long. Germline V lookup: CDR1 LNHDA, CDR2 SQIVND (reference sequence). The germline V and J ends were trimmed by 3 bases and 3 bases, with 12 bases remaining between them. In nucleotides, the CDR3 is TGTGCCAGTAGTATCAGAGGACAGATCAATCAGCCCCAGCATTTT. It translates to CASSIRGQINQPQHF.

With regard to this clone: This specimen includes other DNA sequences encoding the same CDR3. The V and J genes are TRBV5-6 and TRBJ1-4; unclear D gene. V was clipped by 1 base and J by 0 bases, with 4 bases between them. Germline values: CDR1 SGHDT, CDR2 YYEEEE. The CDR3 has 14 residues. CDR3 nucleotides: TGTGCCAGCAGCTTGATAGCAACTAATGAAAAACTGTTTTTT. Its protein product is CASSLIATNEKLFF.

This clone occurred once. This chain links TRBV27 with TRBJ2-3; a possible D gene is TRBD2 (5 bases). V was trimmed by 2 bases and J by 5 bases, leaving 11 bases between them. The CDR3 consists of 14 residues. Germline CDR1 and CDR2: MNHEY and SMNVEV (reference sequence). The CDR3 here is CASSLEGRKDTQYF. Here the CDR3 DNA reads TGTGCCAGCAGTTTAGAGGGCCGGAAAGATACGCAGTATTTT.

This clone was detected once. CDR3 sequence (DNA): TGCGCCAGCAGTCGGGTGGCAGGGGTTGCAACTAATGAAAAACTGTTTTTT. It is translated as CASSRVAGVATNEKLFF. The chain recombines TRBV4-1 with TRBJ1-4, with D perhaps matching TRBD1 (6 bases). V lost 6 bases, J lost 0 bases, and 17 bases lay in between. From germline, CDR1 is MGHRA and CDR2 YSYEKL. This CDR3 has 17 residues.

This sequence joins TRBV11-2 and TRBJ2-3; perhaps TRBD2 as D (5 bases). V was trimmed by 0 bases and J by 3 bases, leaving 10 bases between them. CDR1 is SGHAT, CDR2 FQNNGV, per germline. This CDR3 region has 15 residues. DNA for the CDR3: TGTGCCAGCAGCTTAGATGGGATAGCGACAGATACGCAGTATTTT. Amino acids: CASSLDGIATDTQYF.